A selection of T cell receptor beta chains follows, all from one sample in a study of CD8+ T cells in alopecia areata. Sequencing used immunoSEQ multiplex PCR; TCRdb keeps in-frame clones, though not all of them. The table includes around 250,000 clones, around two thirds detected once. Sample: CD4+ T cells sorted from blood, taken at week 0. The receptor set was obtained from a human donor with alopecia areata. Each CDR3 is given with its conserved first and last residue. Fields, in order: J gene, clone size, D gene, V gene, CDR3 DNA, CDR3 protein. A D gene is named only where the DNA matches it firmly. Clone size, where shown, is once, few, many, or a class for clones that have expanded.

J gene: TRBJ2-7
clone size: .
D gene: .
V gene: TRBV2
CDR3 DNA: TGTGCCAGCAGTGAGCCGACATCTTCCTACGAGCAGTACTTC
CDR3 protein: CASSEPTSSYEQYF

J gene: TRBJ2-3
clone size: .
D gene: .
V gene: TRBV29-1
CDR3 DNA: TGCAGCGCTCTCCCCGGCACAGATACGCAGTATTTT
CDR3 protein: CSALPGTDTQYF

J gene: TRBJ2-7
clone size: .
D gene: TRBD2
V gene: TRBV5-4
CDR3 DNA: TGTGCCAGCAGCCCCGGGACTAGCGGGGGCCTACGGCAGTACTTC
CDR3 protein: CASSPGTSGGLRQYF

J gene: TRBJ1-4
clone size: .
D gene: .
V gene: TRBV30
CDR3 DNA: TGTGCCTGGAGTAAAACACCTTCTACTGAAAAACTGTTTTTT
CDR3 protein: CAWSKTPSTEKLFF

J gene: TRBJ1-1
clone size: .
D gene: .
V gene: TRBV25-1
CDR3 DNA: TGTGCCAGCAGTGAGGAGGGGAACACTGAAGCTTTCTTT
CDR3 protein: CASSEEGNTEAFF

J gene: TRBJ2-1
clone size: few
D gene: .
V gene: TRBV29-1
CDR3 DNA: TGCAGCGTAATGGAGGGGGTCAATGAGCAGTTCTTC
CDR3 protein: CSVMEGVNEQFF

J gene: TRBJ2-5
clone size: .
D gene: .
V gene: TRBV9
CDR3 DNA: TGTGCCAGCAGTAGAACAGGGATGGAAGAGACCCAGTACTTC
CDR3 protein: CASSRTGMEETQYF

J gene: TRBJ2-5
clone size: .
D gene: TRBD1
V gene: TRBV30
CDR3 DNA: TGTGCCTGGAGGATGACGGGACAGGGAAAGACCCAGTACTTC
CDR3 protein: CAWRMTGQGKTQYF

J gene: TRBJ1-4
clone size: .
D gene: TRBD1
V gene: TRBV2
CDR3 DNA: TGTGCCAGCAGTGAGATGACGACAGGGGGAAAACTGTTTTTT
CDR3 protein: CASSEMTTGGKLFF

J gene: TRBJ2-3
clone size: .
D gene: TRBD2
V gene: TRBV29-1
CDR3 DNA: TGCAGCGTTGAAGGACTGGCGGGGGGGAACACAGATACGCAGTATTTT
CDR3 protein: CSVEGLAGGNTDTQYF

J gene: TRBJ2-3
clone size: once
D gene: .
V gene: TRBV7-3
CDR3 DNA: TGTGCCAGCAGCTTGAGACTGGGGGATACGCAGTATTTT
CDR3 protein: CASSLRLGDTQYF

J gene: TRBJ2-7
clone size: once
D gene: .
V gene: TRBV29-1
CDR3 DNA: TGCAGCGTTGATGCAGGGAGCGGCTACGAGCAGTACTTC
CDR3 protein: CSVDAGSGYEQYF

J gene: TRBJ2-1
clone size: .
D gene: .
V gene: TRBV30
CDR3 DNA: TGTGCCTGGAGTGTAACCCGGGGGCCAGGCAATGAGCAGTTCTTC
CDR3 protein: CAWSVTRGPGNEQFF

J gene: TRBJ1-5
clone size: .
D gene: .
V gene: TRBV30
CDR3 DNA: TGTGCCTGGAGTGTACTGGCAGGGAGTCAGCCCCAGCATTTT
CDR3 protein: CAWSVLAGSQPQHF

J gene: TRBJ2-3
clone size: few
D gene: TRBD2
V gene: TRBV9
CDR3 DNA: TGTGCCAGCAGCGTAACTAGCGGGGGAGATACGCAGTATTTT
CDR3 protein: CASSVTSGGDTQYF

J gene: TRBJ1-5
clone size: .
D gene: .
V gene: TRBV30
CDR3 DNA: TGTGCCTGGAGTGGGCGCAGGGGCAATCAGCCCCAGCATTTT
CDR3 protein: CAWSGRRGNQPQHF

J gene: TRBJ2-6
clone size: once
D gene: .
V gene: TRBV19
CDR3 DNA: TGTGCCAGTAGTATGTCCCCTGGGGCCAACGTCCTGACTTTC
CDR3 protein: CASSMSPGANVLTF

J gene: TRBJ2-6
clone size: .
D gene: .
V gene: TRBV9
CDR3 DNA: TGTGCCAGCAGCGTAGTATCTGGGCACCTCTCTGGGGCCAACGTCCTGACTTTC
CDR3 protein: CASSVVSGHLSGANVLTF

J gene: TRBJ2-1
clone size: .
D gene: .
V gene: TRBV29-1
CDR3 DNA: TGCAGCGTTGGGGGCCACAGGAATGAGCAGTTCTTC
CDR3 protein: CSVGGHRNEQFF

J gene: TRBJ2-3
clone size: .
D gene: .
V gene: TRBV25-1
CDR3 DNA: TGTGCCAGCAGTGAATATTCTTTTGGGGCCGGTACGCAGTATTTT
CDR3 protein: CASSEYSFGAGTQYF

J gene: TRBJ1-1
clone size: .
D gene: .
V gene: TRBV29-1
CDR3 DNA: TGCAGCGCCCGGGACCCTCCGAACACTGAAGCTTTCTTT
CDR3 protein: CSARDPPNTEAFF

J gene: TRBJ1-2
clone size: .
D gene: TRBD1
V gene: TRBV9
CDR3 DNA: TGTGCCAGCAGCCACGGGACAGACTATGGCTACACCTTC
CDR3 protein: CASSHGTDYGYTF

J gene: TRBJ2-4
clone size: .
D gene: TRBD2
V gene: TRBV27
CDR3 DNA: TGTGCCAGCAGCTTATCCTCGGTTGTAGCGGGAGCCAAAAACATTCAGTACTTC
CDR3 protein: CASSLSSVVAGAKNIQYF

J gene: TRBJ2-7
clone size: .
D gene: .
V gene: TRBV15
CDR3 DNA: TGTGCCACCAGAAGCGGGCACTCCTACGAGCAGTACTTC
CDR3 protein: CATRSGHSYEQYF

J gene: TRBJ1-5
clone size: .
D gene: TRBD1
V gene: TRBV30
CDR3 DNA: TGTGCCTGGAGTACAGGGGAGGTGGAGCCCCAGCATTTT
CDR3 protein: CAWSTGEVEPQHF

J gene: TRBJ2-1
clone size: few
D gene: .
V gene: TRBV19
CDR3 DNA: TGTGCCAGTAGTATCATCGGGAATGAGCAGTTCTTC
CDR3 protein: CASSIIGNEQFF

J gene: TRBJ2-4
clone size: .
D gene: .
V gene: TRBV2
CDR3 DNA: TGTGCCAGCAGTGAAGCGCTCCGATCGGCATGGGAGGCCAAAAACATTCAGTACTTC
CDR3 protein: CASSEALRSAWEAKNIQYF

J gene: TRBJ2-1
clone size: .
D gene: TRBD1
V gene: TRBV30
CDR3 DNA: TGTGCCAGCGACAGGGGGCACGGGTACAATGAGCAGTTCTTC
CDR3 protein: CASDRGHGYNEQFF